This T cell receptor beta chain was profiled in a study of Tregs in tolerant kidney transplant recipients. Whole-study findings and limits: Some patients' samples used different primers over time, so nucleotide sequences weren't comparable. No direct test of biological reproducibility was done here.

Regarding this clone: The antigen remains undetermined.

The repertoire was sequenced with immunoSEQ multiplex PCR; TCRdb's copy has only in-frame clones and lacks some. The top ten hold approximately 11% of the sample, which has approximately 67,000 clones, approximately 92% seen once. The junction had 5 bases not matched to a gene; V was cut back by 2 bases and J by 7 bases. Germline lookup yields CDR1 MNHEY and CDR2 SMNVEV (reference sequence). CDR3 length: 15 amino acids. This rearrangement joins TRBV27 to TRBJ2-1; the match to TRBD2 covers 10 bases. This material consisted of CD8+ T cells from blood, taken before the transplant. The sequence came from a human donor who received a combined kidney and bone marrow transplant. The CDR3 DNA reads TGTGCCAGCAGTTTAACGGCTAGCGGGAGTAATGAGCAGTTCTTC. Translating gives CASSLTASGSNEQFF.